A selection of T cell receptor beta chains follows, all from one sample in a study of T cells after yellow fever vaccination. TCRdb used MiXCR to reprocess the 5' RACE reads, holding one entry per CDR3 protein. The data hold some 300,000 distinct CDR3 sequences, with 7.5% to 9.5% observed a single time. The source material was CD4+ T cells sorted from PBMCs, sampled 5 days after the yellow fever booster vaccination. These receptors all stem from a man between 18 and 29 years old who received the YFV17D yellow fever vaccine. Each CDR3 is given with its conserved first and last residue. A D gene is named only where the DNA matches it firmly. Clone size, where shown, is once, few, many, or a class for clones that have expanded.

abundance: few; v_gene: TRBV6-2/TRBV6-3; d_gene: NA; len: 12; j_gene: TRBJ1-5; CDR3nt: TGTGCCAGCAGTTACATGTATCAGCCCCAGCATTTT; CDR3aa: CASSYMYQPQHF
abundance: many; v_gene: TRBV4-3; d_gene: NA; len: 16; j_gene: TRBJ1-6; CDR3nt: TGCGCCAGCAGCCAAGAGCAGGGGAGCCCCATTGGACCCCTCCACTTT; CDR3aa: CASSQEQGSPIGPLHF
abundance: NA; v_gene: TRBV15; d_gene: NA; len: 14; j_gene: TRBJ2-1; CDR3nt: TGTGCCACCAGCACGGCGCCCTTTTACAATGAGCAGTTCTTC; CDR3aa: CATSTAPFYNEQFF
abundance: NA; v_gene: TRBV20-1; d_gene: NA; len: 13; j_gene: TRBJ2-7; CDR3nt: TGCAGTGCTAGTGCAGGACAGAATAACGAGCAGTACTTC; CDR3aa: CSASAGQNNEQYF
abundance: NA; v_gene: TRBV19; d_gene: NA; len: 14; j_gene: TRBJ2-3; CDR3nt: TGTGCCAGTAGTTGGACAGAGGCCACAGATACGCAGTATTTT; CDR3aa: CASSWTEATDTQYF
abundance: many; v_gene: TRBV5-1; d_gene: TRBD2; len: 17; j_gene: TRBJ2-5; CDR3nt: TGCGCCAGCAGCCCCCGGACTAGCGGGGGGGTTCGGGAGACCCAGTACTTC; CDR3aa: CASSPRTSGGVRETQYF
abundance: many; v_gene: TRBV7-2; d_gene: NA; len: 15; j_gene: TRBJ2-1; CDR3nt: TGTGCCAGCAGCTCTCCCCGGGGCTCCTACAATGAGCAGTTCTTC; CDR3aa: CASSSPRGSYNEQFF
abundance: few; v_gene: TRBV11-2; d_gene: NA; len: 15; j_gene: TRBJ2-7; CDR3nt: TGTGCCAGCAGCCCCCCCGGACCGCTGTCGGGTCGGCAGTACTTC; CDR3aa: CASSPPGPLSGRQYF
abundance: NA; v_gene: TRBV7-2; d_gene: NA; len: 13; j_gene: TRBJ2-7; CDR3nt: TGTGCCAGCAGCTCGAGGGGTCAGGGCGAGCAGTACTTC; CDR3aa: CASSSRGQGEQYF
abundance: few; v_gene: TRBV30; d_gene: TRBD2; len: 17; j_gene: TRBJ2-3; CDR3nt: TGTGCCTGGAGTCTGAAGGGACTAGCGCTCAAGACAGATACGCAGTATTTT; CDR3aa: CAWSLKGLALKTDTQYF
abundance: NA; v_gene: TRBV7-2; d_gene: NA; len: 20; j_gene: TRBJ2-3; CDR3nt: TGTGCCAGCAGCTTAGTCCCTGCGGGACACTCGAGCTGGTTCACAGATACGCAGTATTTT; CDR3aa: CASSLVPAGHSSWFTDTQYF
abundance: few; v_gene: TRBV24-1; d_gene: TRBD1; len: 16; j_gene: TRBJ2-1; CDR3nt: TGTGCCACCAGTGATTCGATGGGACAGGGCAACAATGAGCAGTTCTTC; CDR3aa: CATSDSMGQGNNEQFF
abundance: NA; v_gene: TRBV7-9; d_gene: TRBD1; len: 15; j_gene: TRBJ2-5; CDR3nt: TGTGCCAGCAGCTCCCGGACAGGGACGACGGAGACCCAGTACTTC; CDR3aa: CASSSRTGTTETQYF
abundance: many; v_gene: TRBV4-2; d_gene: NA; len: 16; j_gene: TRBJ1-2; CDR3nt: TGTGCCAGCAGCCGCCCGGGGGGGGGCGTCTCTTTGGGCTACACCTTC; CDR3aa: CASSRPGGGVSLGYTF
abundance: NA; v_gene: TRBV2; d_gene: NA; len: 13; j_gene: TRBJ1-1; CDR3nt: TGTGCCAGCAGTGAGAACCGGAACACTGAAGCTTTCTTT; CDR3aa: CASSENRNTEAFF
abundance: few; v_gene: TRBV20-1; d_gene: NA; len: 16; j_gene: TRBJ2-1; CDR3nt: TGCAGTGCTTCACGCCACAGGGAGTCTATATACGGTGAGCAGTTCTTC; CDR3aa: CSASRHRESIYGEQFF
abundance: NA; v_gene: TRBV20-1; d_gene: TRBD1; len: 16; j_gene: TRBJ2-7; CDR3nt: TGCAGTGCTAGCGCAGGGGGGACAGGGTTCTCCTACGAGCAGTACTTC; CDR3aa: CSASAGGTGFSYEQYF
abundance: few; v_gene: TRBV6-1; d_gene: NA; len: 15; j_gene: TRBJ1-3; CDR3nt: TGTGCCAGCAGTGTAGACAGCCTAATCGGAAACACCATATATTTT; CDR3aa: CASSVDSLIGNTIYF
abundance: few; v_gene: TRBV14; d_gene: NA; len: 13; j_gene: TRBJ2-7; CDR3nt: TGTGCCAGCAGCCAAGATCTGGCTGTCGAGCAGTACTTC; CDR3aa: CASSQDLAVEQYF
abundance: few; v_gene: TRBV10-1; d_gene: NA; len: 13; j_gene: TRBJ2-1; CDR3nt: TGCGCCAGCAGTGCAAGGGGTACCTATGAGCAGTTCTTC; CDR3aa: CASSARGTYEQFF
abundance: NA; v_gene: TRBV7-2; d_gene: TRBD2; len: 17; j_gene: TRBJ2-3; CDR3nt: TGTGCCAGCAGCCAACTAGGACTAGCGGGGGGCCAGGGATCGCAGTATTTT; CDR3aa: CASSQLGLAGGQGSQYF
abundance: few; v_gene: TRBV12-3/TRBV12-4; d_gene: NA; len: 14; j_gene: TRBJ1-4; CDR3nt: TGTGCCAGCAGCCACCGGGACACCAATGAAAAACTGTTTTTT; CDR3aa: CASSHRDTNEKLFF
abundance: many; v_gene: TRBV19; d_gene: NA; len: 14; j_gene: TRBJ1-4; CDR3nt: TGTGCCAGTAGTATCCAAGCAACTAATGAAAAACTGTTTTTT; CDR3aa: CASSIQATNEKLFF
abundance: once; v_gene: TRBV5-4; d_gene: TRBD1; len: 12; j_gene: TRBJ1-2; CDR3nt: TGTGCCAGCAGCCGACAGGGAAATGGCTACACCTTC; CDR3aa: CASSRQGNGYTF
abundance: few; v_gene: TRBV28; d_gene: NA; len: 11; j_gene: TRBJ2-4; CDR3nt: TGTGCCAGCAGTTATTCCTACATTCAGTACTTC; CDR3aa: CASSYSYIQYF
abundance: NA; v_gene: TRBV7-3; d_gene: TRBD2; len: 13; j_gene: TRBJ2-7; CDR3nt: TGTGCCAGCAGCCGGACTAGCGGCTACGAGCAGTACTTC; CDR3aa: CASSRTSGYEQYF
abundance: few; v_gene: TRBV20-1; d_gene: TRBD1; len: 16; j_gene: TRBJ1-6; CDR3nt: TGCAGTGCTACCAACCATGAGACAGGGCTGAATTCACCCCTCCACTTT; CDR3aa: CSATNHETGLNSPLHF
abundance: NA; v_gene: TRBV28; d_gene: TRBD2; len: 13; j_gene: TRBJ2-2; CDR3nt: TGTGCCAGCACGGGGGGGAACACCGGGGAGCTGTTTTTT; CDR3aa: CASTGGNTGELFF
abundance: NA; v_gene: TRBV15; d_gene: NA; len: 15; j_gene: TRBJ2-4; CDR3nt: TGTGCCACCAGCAACTTGACGTTAGCCAAAAACATTCAGTACTTC; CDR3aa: CATSNLTLAKNIQYF
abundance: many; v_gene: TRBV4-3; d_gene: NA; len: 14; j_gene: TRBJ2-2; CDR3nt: TGCGCCAGCAGCCTCAGCAGGAACACCGGGGAGCTGTTTTTT; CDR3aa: CASSLSRNTGELFF
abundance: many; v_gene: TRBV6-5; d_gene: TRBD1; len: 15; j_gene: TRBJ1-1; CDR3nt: TGTGCCAGCAGTTACCGGGACAGGGGGCTTGGTGAAGCTTTCTTT; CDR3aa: CASSYRDRGLGEAFF
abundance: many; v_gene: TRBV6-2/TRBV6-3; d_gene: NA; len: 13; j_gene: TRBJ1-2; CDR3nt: TGTGCCAGCAGTCCCGACGGTGCCTATGGCTACACCTTC; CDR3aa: CASSPDGAYGYTF
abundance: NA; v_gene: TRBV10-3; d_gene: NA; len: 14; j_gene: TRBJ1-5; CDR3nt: TGTGCCATCAGTGGGGCAGACAGCAATCAGCCCCAGCATTTT; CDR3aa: CAISGADSNQPQHF
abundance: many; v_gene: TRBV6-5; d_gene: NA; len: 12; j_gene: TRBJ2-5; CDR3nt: TGTGCCAGCAGTTACCAGGGGCATACCCAGTACTTC; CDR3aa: CASSYQGHTQYF
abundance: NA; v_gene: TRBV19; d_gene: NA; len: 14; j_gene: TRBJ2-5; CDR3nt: TGTGCCAGTAGTATAGCCCGGGGCCCAGAGACCCAGTACTTC; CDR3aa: CASSIARGPETQYF
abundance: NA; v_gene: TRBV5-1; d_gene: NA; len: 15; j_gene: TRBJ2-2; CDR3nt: TGCGCCAGCAGCGGTGGCCACCGAGGAAGCGGGGAGCTGTTTTTT; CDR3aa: CASSGGHRGSGELFF
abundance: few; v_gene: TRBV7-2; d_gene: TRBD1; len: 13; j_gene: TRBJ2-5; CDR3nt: TGTGCCAGCAGCGCCGACAGGGGAGAGACCCAGTACTTC; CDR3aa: CASSADRGETQYF
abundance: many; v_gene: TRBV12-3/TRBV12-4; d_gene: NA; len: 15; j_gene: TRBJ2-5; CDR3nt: TGTGCCAGCAGTTGGAGGTGGACAGACCAAGAGACCCAGTACTTC; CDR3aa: CASSWRWTDQETQYF
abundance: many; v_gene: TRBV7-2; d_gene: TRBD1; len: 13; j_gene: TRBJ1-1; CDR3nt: TGTGCCAGCAGCTTCGGGACAGACACTGAAGCTTTCTTT; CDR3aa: CASSFGTDTEAFF
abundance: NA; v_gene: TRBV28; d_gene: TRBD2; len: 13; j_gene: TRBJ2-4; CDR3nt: TGTGCCAGCGGGGAGGGCCGCAAAAACATTCAGTACTTC; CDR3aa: CASGEGRKNIQYF
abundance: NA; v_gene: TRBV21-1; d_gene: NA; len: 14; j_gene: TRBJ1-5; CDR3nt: TGTGCCAGCAGCAAATTGGACAGGTATCAGCCCCAGCATTTT; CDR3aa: CASSKLDRYQPQHF
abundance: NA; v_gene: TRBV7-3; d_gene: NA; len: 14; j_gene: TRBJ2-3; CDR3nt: TGTGCCAGCAGCTCCGGACACAGCACAGATACGCAGTATTTT; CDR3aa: CASSSGHSTDTQYF
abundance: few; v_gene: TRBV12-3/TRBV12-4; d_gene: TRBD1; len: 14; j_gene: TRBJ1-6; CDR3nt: TGTGCCAGCAGTCCGACAGGGGGGTATTCACCCCTCCACTTT; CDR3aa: CASSPTGGYSPLHF
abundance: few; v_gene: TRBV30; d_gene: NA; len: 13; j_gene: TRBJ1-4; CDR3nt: TGTGCCTGGAGTCCGAGGACGGGGGAAAAACTGTTTTTT; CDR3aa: CAWSPRTGEKLFF
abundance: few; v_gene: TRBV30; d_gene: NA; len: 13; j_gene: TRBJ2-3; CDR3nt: TGTGCCTGGAGAGAAACGCAGACAGATACGCAGTATTTT; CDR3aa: CAWRETQTDTQYF
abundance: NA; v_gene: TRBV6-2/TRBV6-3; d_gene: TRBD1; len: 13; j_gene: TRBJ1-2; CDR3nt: TGTGCCAGCAGTCCCGACAGGGGGCAGGGCTACACCTTC; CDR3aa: CASSPDRGQGYTF
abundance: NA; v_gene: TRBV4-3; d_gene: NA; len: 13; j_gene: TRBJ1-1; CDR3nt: TGCGCCAGCAGCCAAGACACACGGGTAGGGGCTTTCTTT; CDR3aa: CASSQDTRVGAFF
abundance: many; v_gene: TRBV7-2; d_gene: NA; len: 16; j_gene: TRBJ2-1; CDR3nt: TGTGCCAGCAGCTTAAGTGCTAGAGCCACCTACAATGAGCAGTTCTTC; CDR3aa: CASSLSARATYNEQFF
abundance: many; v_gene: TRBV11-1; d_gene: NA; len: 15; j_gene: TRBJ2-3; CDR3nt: TGTGCCAGCAGCTTCGGGGGTGGTAGCACAGATACGCAGTATTTT; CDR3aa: CASSFGGGSTDTQYF
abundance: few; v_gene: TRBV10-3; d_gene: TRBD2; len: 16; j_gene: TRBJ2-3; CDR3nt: TGTGCCATCGATAACGGACTAGCGGGGGTCACAGATACGCAGTATTTT; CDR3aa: CAIDNGLAGVTDTQYF
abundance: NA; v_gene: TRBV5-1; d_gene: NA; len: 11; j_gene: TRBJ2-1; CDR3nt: TGCGCCAGCAGCCTGGGCGGGGCCCGGTTCTTC; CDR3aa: CASSLGGARFF
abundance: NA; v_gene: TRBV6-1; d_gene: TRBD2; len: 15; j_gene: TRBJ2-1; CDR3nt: TGTGCCAGCAGGATCGGCGGGGGGGCCGGGAATGAGCAGTTCTTC; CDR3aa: CASRIGGGAGNEQFF
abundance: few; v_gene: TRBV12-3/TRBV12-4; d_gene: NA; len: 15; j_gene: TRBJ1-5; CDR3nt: TGTGCCAGCAGTTTTGGGGGATCGGGCAATCAGCCCCAGCATTTT; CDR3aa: CASSFGGSGNQPQHF
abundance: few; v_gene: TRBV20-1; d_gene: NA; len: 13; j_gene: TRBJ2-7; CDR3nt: TGCAGTGCTACTCCCGGGCCTCGTTACGAGCAGTACTTC; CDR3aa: CSATPGPRYEQYF
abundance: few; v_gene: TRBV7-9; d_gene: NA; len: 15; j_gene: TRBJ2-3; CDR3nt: TGTGCCAGCAGCCTCTTCGGGGCGGGGACAGATACGCAGTATTTT; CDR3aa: CASSLFGAGTDTQYF
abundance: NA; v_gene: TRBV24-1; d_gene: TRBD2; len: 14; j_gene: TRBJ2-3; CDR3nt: TGTGCCACCAGTGTGAGCGGGGGCCCAGGAACGCAGTATTTT; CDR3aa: CATSVSGGPGTQYF